This T cell receptor beta chain was captured in a study of T cell responses to AZD1222 COVID-19 vaccine. Overall study findings and caveats: Samples come after the peak T cell response, not at day 14. White British donors predominated, females outnumbered males, and clonal diversity was possibly underestimated.

Comment on this clone: Its antigen remains unidentified.

Pooling was applied to second doses at about 4 or about 12 weeks. Generated by immunoSEQ multiplex PCR, the TCRdb table keeps only in-frame clones and is missing some. The table includes tens of thousands of clones, around 90% detected once. CDR1 LNHNV and CDR2 YYDKDF come from the germline V gene (reference sequence). Between the trimmed V and J ends, which lost 5 bases and 2 bases, there was a span of 9 bases. This CDR3 is built from 13 residues. This chain joins TRBV15 and TRBJ1-2, with D hard to call. This clonotype was obtained from an adult who received the AZD1222 COVID-19 vaccine. The material was peripheral blood, obtained 28 days after the second AZD1222 dose. CDR3 in DNA: TGTGCCACCAGCGGCCCGGGCAACTATGGCTACACCTTC. This codes for CATSGPGNYGYTF.